The 2 T cell receptor beta chains given below trace back to one sample, sequenced in a study of radiotherapy plus CTLA-4 blockade in lung cancer. Data came from immunoSEQ multiplex PCR; TCRdb stores just in-frame clones and leaves some out. Of under 95,000 clones listed, around 79% are singletons. Sequenced here: peripheral blood, sampled from a patient treated with radiotherapy plus ipilimumab. These receptors all come from a human donor with non-small cell lung cancer whose response to radiotherapy plus ipilimumab could not be evaluated. Some clones in this sample may be carry-over from other donors' samples.

The chain couples TRBV18 to TRBJ2-1, with TRBD1 identical over 7 bases. CDR3 length: 16 amino acids. V dropped 0 bases and J dropped 0; count of bases not matched to a gene: 2. Germline V gene data show CDR1 as KGHSH and CDR2 as LQKENI. CDR3 DNA sequence: TGTGCCAGCTCACCACCGACAGGGATCTCCTACAATGAGCAGTTCTTC. Amino acid sequence: CASSPPTGISYNEQFF.

This sequence joins TRBV5-1 and TRBJ2-3; 9 nucleotides align to TRBD1. The CDR3 spans 14 residues. Germline V CDR1 and CDR2: SGHRS, YFSETQ. V was clipped by 4 bases and J by 8 bases; unmatched bases: 8. The CDR3 is CASSTGGSLGTQYF. The CDR3 DNA is TGCGCCAGCAGCACAGGGGGCTCCTTGGGTACGCAGTATTTT.